The 22 T cell receptor beta chains below were found in one sample sequenced in a study of CD8 T cells in Susac syndrome (dated by TCRdb to the late 2010s). To prepare the library, the immunoSEQ multiplex PCR assay was applied. RNA was extracted using the RNeasy kit, and roughly 0.5 to 1 ug of the RNA was reverse transcribed with random hexamers. The public reads were reanalyzed by TCRdb: fastp trimming at Q25, MiXCR alignment, in-frame beta chains only. CDR3 protein sequences are deduplicated, and each keeps its most common genes and DNA. This sample gives roughly 150,000 distinct CDR3 sequences in total; roughly 95% of them show up just once. The ten biggest clones cover over 0.09% of the sample. The material sequenced was CD4+ T cells from PBMCs. The receptors derive from a human donor with multiple sclerosis.

The chain is built from TRBV20-1 and TRBJ2-4; tentative D call: TRBD2 (6 bases). Trimming shortened V by 3 bases and J by 1 base, and 7 bases separated the two germline ends. The CDR3 length is 13 residues. Germline lookup yields CDR1 DFQATT and CDR2 SNEGSKA (reference sequence). CDR3 sequence: CSASGGAKNIQYF. CDR3 nucleotides: TGCAGTGCTAGTGGGGGGGCCAAAAACATTCAGTACTTC.

This chain links TRBV12-3 or TRBV12-4 with TRBJ1-1, with D unclear. Trimming removed 3 bases at V and 4 bases at J, with 9 bases between. CDR3 length equals 13 residues. CDR3 sequence: CASSLMGGTEAFF. The CDR3 DNA follows: TGTGCCAGCAGTTTGATGGGTGGCACTGAAGCTTTCTTT.

The chain carries TRBV19 and TRBJ1-3; D might be TRBD1 (6 bases). The germline V and J ends were trimmed by 7 bases and 0 bases, with 13 bases remaining between them. This CDR3 is 15 amino acids long. Germline V gives CDR1 LNHDA, CDR2 SQIVND (reference sequence). The CDR3 is CASTTGRFSGNTIYF. The DNA of the CDR3 is TGTGCCAGTACGACAGGACGGTTCTCTGGAAACACCATATATTTT.

This clonotype was seen a few times. The gene calls are TRBV7-2 and TRBJ2-5; maybe TRBD2 (5 bases). CDR3 length: 13 amino acids. V was cut by 3 bases and J by 5 bases, with 10 bases left in between. Germline V gene lookup returns CDR1 SGHTA and CDR2 FQGNSA. The CDR3 coding sequence is TGTGCCAGCAGCTTGGGAGCCGAGGAGACCCAGTACTTC. It codes for CASSLGAEETQYF. Based on the CDR3 plus reference TRBV7-2 and TRBJ2-5, the full variable domain is GAGVSQSPSNKVTEKGKDVELRCDPISGHTALYWYRQSLGQGLEFLIYFQGNSAPDKSGLPSDRFSAERTGGSVSTLTIQRTQQEDSAVYLCASSLGAEETQYFGPGTRLLVL.

The rearrangement joins TRBV4-3 to TRBJ2-5; weak D call: TRBD2 (6 bases). Deletions cut 1 base from V and 5 bases from J, with 11 bases between. Germline values: CDR1 LGHNA, CDR2 YSLEER. The CDR3 sequence is 14 residues long. The chain's CDR3 is CASSQGTGDETQYF. CDR3 DNA: TGCGCCAGCAGCCAAGGGACGGGGGACGAGACCCAGTACTTC.

The rearrangement links TRBV6-5 to TRBJ2-7, with a possible D match to TRBD1 (7 bases). The V end lost 5 bases, the J end lost 2 bases, and 13 bases lay between the germline ends. The CDR3 is made up of 14 amino acids. Germline V gene lookup returns CDR1 MNHEY and CDR2 SVGAGI. The CDR3 DNA sequence: TGTGCCAGCAGTGCAGACAGGGAGGCCTACGAGCAGTACTTC. This encodes CASSADREAYEQYF.

The chain employs TRBV5-1 and TRBJ2-3; 11 bases are a match to TRBD2. CDR1 and CDR2 (germline): SGHRS, YFSETQ. This CDR3 has 15 amino acids. The V gene end was trimmed by 3 bases and the J gene end by 5 bases; junction bases not matched to a gene: 5. The DNA of the CDR3 is TGCGCCAGCAGCTCCACTAGCGGGAGTGGAGATACGCAGTATTTT. Residues: CASSSTSGSGDTQYF.

J is TRBJ2-7 and V is TRBV5-1; TRBD1 aligns across 8 bases. V trimming: 3 bases; J trimming: 6 bases; junction bases outside the gene matches: 8. The CDR3 is 14 residues long. Per germline, CDR1 SGHRS and CDR2 YFSETQ. Here the CDR3 reads CASSWTGSVGEQYF. The CDR3, as DNA: TGCGCCAGCAGCTGGACAGGGTCGGTGGGCGAGCAGTACTTC. Supplemented by reference TRBV5-1 and TRBJ2-7, the full variable domain reads KAGVTQTPRYLIKTRGQQVTLSCSPISGHRSVSWYQQTPGQGLQFLFEYFSETQRNKGNFPGRFSGRQFSNSRSEMNVSTLELGDSALYLCASSWTGSVGEQYFGPGTRLTVT.

The chain carries TRBV5-6 and TRBJ2-7; the D gene could be TRBD1 or TRBD2 (5 bases each). CDR3 length equals 15 residues. V shed 0 bases and J shed 3 bases, with 13 bases lying between them. Germline CDR1 is SGHDT and CDR2 is YYEEEE. The CDR3 DNA is TGTGCCAGCAGCTTGGCGATCGGGACCGTCTACGAGCAGTACTTC. This translates into CASSLAIGTVYEQYF. The full variable domain, in which reference TRBV5-6 and TRBJ2-7 provide the parts outside the CDR3, is DAGVTQSPTHLIKTRGQQVTLRCSPKSGHDTVSWYQQALGQGPQFIFQYYEEEERQRGNFPDRFSGHQFPNYSSELNVNALLLGDSALYLCASSLAIGTVYEQYFGPGTRLTVT.

This clonotype is a singleton in its sample. The rearrangement uses TRBV10-3 and TRBJ1-5; D is ambiguous. The CDR3 extends over 13 amino acids. Germline V CDR1 and CDR2: ENHRY, SYGVKD. V shed 2 bases and J shed 5 bases, with 7 bases lying between them. The CDR3 protein is CAISEGEDQPQHF. CDR3 in DNA: TGTGCCATCAGTGAGGGAGAGGATCAGCCCCAGCATTTT.

This clonotype was found once. CDR3 in DNA: TGTGCCACCAGTTTGGGAGTGGAAGCTTTCTTT. Its protein product is CATSLGVEAFF. The gene calls are TRBV24-1 and TRBJ1-1; D remains unclear. CDR3 length: 11 amino acids. The germline V gene encodes CDR1 KGHDR and CDR2 SFDVKD. V was cut by 6 bases and J by 8 bases, with 9 bases left in between.

The rearrangement uses TRBV29-1 and TRBJ2-1; 10 nucleotides align to TRBD2. Germline-derived CDR1 and CDR2 are SQVTM and ANQGSEA. The junction had 6 bases not matched to a gene; V was cut back by 4 bases and J by 6 bases. The CDR3 totals 14 residues. The chain's CDR3 is CSVARRTSGNEQFF. The CDR3 DNA is TGCAGCGTTGCGCGTCGGACTAGCGGCAATGAGCAGTTCTTC.

This clonotype is a singleton in its sample. The CDR3 loop reads CSVSTGGSGETQYF. CDR3 in DNA: TGCAGCGTTAGCACAGGGGGCTCGGGAGAGACCCAGTACTTC. J is TRBJ2-5 and V is TRBV29-1, with 9 bases lining up with TRBD1. The V segment lost 5 bases and the J segment 4 bases; nucleotides outside the gene matches: 8. The germline V gene encodes CDR1 SQVTM and CDR2 ANQGSEA. This CDR3 is built from 14 residues.

This clonotype was detected once. The V gene is TRBV10-2, the J gene TRBJ1-2; D ambiguous. Germline CDR1 reads WSHSY; CDR2 reads SAAADI. Deletions cut 2 bases from V and 4 bases from J, with 8 bases between. The CDR3 loop spans 13 amino acids. The CDR3 loop is CASSEPPTYGYTF. CDR3 nucleotide sequence: TGCGCCAGCAGTGAGCCGCCAACCTATGGCTACACCTTC.

The chain combines TRBV14 with TRBJ2-1; TRBD2 is a possible D gene (5 bases). This CDR3 region has 15 residues. Per germline, CDR1 SGHDN and CDR2 FVKESK. V gave up 1 base and J gave up 6 bases, with 13 bases separating them. CDR3 in amino acids: CASSQVAGGLNEQFF. CDR3 nucleotide sequence: TGTGCCAGCAGCCAAGTCGCGGGCGGGCTCAATGAGCAGTTCTTC. The full variable domain, rest sourced from reference TRBV14 and TRBJ2-1, is EAGVTQFPSHSVIEKGQTVTLRCDPISGHDNLYWYRRVMGKEIKFLLHFVKESKQDESGMPNNRFLAERTGGTYSTLKVQPAELEDSGVYFCASSQVAGGLNEQFFGPGTRLTVL.

V gene TRBV19 combines with J gene TRBJ2-2; D call uncertain. Germline V gene lookup returns CDR1 LNHDA and CDR2 SQIVND (reference sequence). V gave up 3 bases and J gave up 2 bases, with 7 bases separating them. This CDR3 has 14 residues. The CDR3, as DNA: TGTGCCAGTAGTATGGAGATTAACACCGGGGAGCTGTTTTTT. It translates to CASSMEINTGELFF.

This rearrangement joins TRBV18 to TRBJ1-1; 7 bases line up with TRBD1. Trimming took 3 bases from V and 1 from J; bases not matched to a gene: 11. Germline CDR1 reads KGHSH; CDR2 reads LQKENI. The CDR3 runs to 17 residues. The CDR3 loop reads CASSPRAGGSENTEAFF. CDR3 nucleotides: TGTGCCAGCTCACCCCGGGCAGGGGGTTCTGAGAACACTGAAGCTTTCTTT.

This chain links TRBV6-4 with TRBJ2-3; D might be TRBD2 (6 bases). Germline assignment: CDR1 MRHNA and CDR2 SNTAGT. The CDR3 sequence is 15 residues long. The V end was cut by 4 bases, the J end by 8 bases, with 19 bases between. DNA of the CDR3: TGTGCCAGCAGTGCGGGGGACTCGCGGATGGGTACGCAGTATTTT. Encoded protein: CASSAGDSRMGTQYF.

The gene calls are TRBV6-5 and TRBJ2-7; unclear D gene. The CDR3 has 13 residues. The germline gives CDR1 MNHEY, CDR2 SVGAGI. Trimming pared 0 bases from V and 5 bases from J, leaving 8 bases between. Written as DNA, the CDR3 is TGTGCCAGCAGTTACTCTAGGGCGCACGAGCAGTACTTC. It yields the protein CASSYSRAHEQYF.

Only one count was recorded for this clonotype. J is TRBJ2-6 and V is TRBV2, with unresolved D. The length of the CDR3 is 14 residues. With 6 bases removed from V and 1 base from J, the gap between germline ends came to 7 bases. Germline V gives CDR1 SNHLY, CDR2 FYNNEI. CDR3 amino acids: CASSRFSGANVLTF. Written as DNA, the CDR3 is TGTGCCAGCAGCCGATTTTCTGGGGCCAACGTCCTGACTTTC.

The chain has TRBV12-3 or TRBV12-4 and TRBJ2-7; tentative D call: TRBD2 (6 bases). V shed 2 bases and J shed 0 bases, with 17 bases lying between them. The CDR3 consists of 17 residues. The CDR3 nucleotides are TGTGCCAGCAGTTTATCGTGGGGGAGGCTAACCTCCTACGAGCAGTACTTC. It is translated as CASSLSWGRLTSYEQYF.

V and J are TRBV27 and TRBJ2-5; D possibly uses TRBD1 or TRBD2 (5 bases each). The CDR3 has 14 residues. The ends were cut back, 1 base at V and 5 bases at J, with 11 bases in the middle. Looked up from germline, CDR1 is MNHEY and CDR2 is SMNVEV (reference sequence). In DNA form, the CDR3 reads TGTGCCAGCAGTTTATTGGGGGTAGGGGAGACCCAGTACTTC. This translates into CASSLLGVGETQYF.